These 29 T cell receptor beta chains were sequenced from one sample in a study of control samples from healthy donors and cancer patients. Sequenced by immunoSEQ multiplex PCR; TCRdb stores in-frame clones only, minus some. The profile shows roughly 100,000 clones, about 88% of them singletons. The sample consisted of blood. The receptors derive from a woman aged 45 to 65 in good health.

This chain joins TRBV5-6 and TRBJ1-6; 11 bases agree with TRBD1. J was trimmed by 9 bases and V by 4 bases; bases with no gene match: 9. Germline-derived CDR1 and CDR2 are SGHDT and YYEEEE. This CDR3 is built from 16 residues. The CDR3 loop reads CASSMRGQGAASPLHF. The CDR3 DNA reads as TGTGCCAGCAGCATGAGAGGACAGGGGGCCGCTTCACCCCTCCACTTT. Based on the CDR3 plus reference TRBV5-6 and TRBJ1-6, the full variable domain is DAGVTQSPTHLIKTRGQQVTLRCSPKSGHDTVSWYQQALGQGPQFIFQYYEEEERQRGNFPDRFSGHQFPNYSSELNVNALLLGDSALYLCASSMRGQGAASPLHFGNGTRLTVT.

The chain has TRBV9 and TRBJ1-2; D possibly corresponds to TRBD1 (6 bases). Germline lookup yields CDR1 SGDLS and CDR2 YYNGEE. Deletions cut 0 bases from V and 13 bases from J, with 28 bases between. There are 17 residues in the CDR3. CDR3: CASSVARSGTSKTGLTF. CDR3 sequence (DNA): TGTGCCAGCAGCGTAGCCCGCTCAGGGACATCCAAAACGGGGCTCACCTTC.

The chain has TRBV4-2 and TRBJ2-1; D may be TRBD1 (5 bases). V was trimmed by 0 bases and J by 4 bases, leaving 16 bases between them. Germline loops: CDR1 LGHNA, CDR2 YNFKEQ. The length of the CDR3 is 17 residues. The CDR3 region is CASSQELGIRTYNEQFF. The CDR3 bases are TGTGCCAGCAGCCAAGAGTTGGGGATCCGGACATACAATGAGCAGTTCTTC.

With respect to this clone: The junction does not match germline at one end; this may be a read error. V is TRBV7-9 and J is TRBJ1-2; tentatively, D is TRBD1 (5 bases). In germline, CDR1 is SEHNR, CDR2 FQNEAQ (reference sequence). There are 14 residues in the CDR3. The CDR3 region has the DNA TGTGCCAGCAGCCTAGCGGGGGAAGGAGTTGGCTACACCTTC. The encoded protein is CASSLAGEGVGYTF.

The J gene is TRBJ2-5, the V gene TRBV4-2, with TRBD2 matching over 8 bases. V lost 0 bases to trimming and J lost 1 base; unmatched junction nucleotides: 4. Germline assignment: CDR1 LGHNA and CDR2 YNFKEQ. This CDR3 contains 16 residues. The CDR3: CASSQDPSGPQETQYF. CDR3 sequence (DNA): TGTGCCAGCAGCCAAGACCCTAGCGGGCCCCAAGAGACCCAGTACTTC.

The CDR3 coding sequence is TGTGCCAGTAGGCAGACTAGCGGGGCCAATGAGCAGTTCTTC. Translating it yields CASRQTSGANEQFF. The V gene is TRBV19, the J gene TRBJ2-1; 11 bases match TRBD2. The V gene's germline CDR1 is LNHDA and CDR2 SQIVND (reference sequence). This CDR3 spans 14 amino acids. V shed 6 bases, J shed 6 bases, and the junction held 4 bases outside the gene matches.

This chain joins TRBV11-2 and TRBJ2-3, with 12 nucleotides matching TRBD2. CDR1 and CDR2 (germline): SGHAT, FQNNGV. J gave up 2 bases and V 5 bases, and 11 bases lay outside the gene matches. The CDR3 totals 18 residues. The CDR3 loop is CASSRNPSGRADTDTQYF. The DNA of the CDR3 is TGTGCCAGCAGCCGAAACCCTAGCGGGAGGGCCGACACAGATACGCAGTATTTT.

The chain has TRBV27 and TRBJ2-2; possibly TRBD1 for D (6 bases). This CDR3 comprises 14 residues. Per the germline V gene, CDR1 is MNHEY and CDR2 is SMNVEV (reference sequence). Trimming took off 10 bases at V and 5 bases at J, with 17 bases between the two ends. CDR3 in DNA: TGTGCCACCAGGGGAAGGCTCCCAACCGGGGAGCTGTTTTTT. Its translation: CATRGRLPTGELFF.

CDR3 in amino acids: CASSVDGQAVLGGELFF. In DNA, the CDR3 is TGTGCCAGCAGCGTAGATGGACAGGCCGTTTTGGGCGGGGAGCTGTTTTTT. The V and J genes are TRBV9 and TRBJ2-2; 7 bases map to TRBD1. This CDR3 is 17 amino acids long. V lost 0 bases and J lost 7; bases outside the gene matches: 12. Germline loops: CDR1 SGDLS, CDR2 YYNGEE.

This rearrangement joins TRBV6-1 to TRBJ1-2; D gene uncertain. The V gene's germline CDR1 is MNHNS and CDR2 SASEGT. V was pared by 2 bases and J by 4 bases, with 17 bases between. The CDR3 length is 16 residues. The chain's CDR3 is CASSEIQDSTFYGYTF. DNA for the CDR3: TGTGCCAGCAGTGAAATCCAGGATTCCACATTCTATGGCTACACCTTC.

This chain uses TRBV11-2 with TRBJ2-6, with no clear D. The germline gives CDR1 SGHAT, CDR2 FQNNGV. The ends were cut back, 0 bases at V and 2 bases at J, with 2 bases in the middle. This CDR3 has 14 amino acids. The CDR3 protein is CASSLDAGANVLTF. CDR3 sequence (DNA): TGTGCCAGCAGCTTAGATGCTGGGGCCAACGTCCTGACTTTC. The whole variable domain, remainder taken from reference TRBV11-2 and TRBJ2-6, is EAGVAQSPRYKIIEKRQSVAFWCNPISGHATLYWYQQILGQGPKLLIQFQNNGVVDDSQLPKDRFSAERLKGVDSTLKIQPAKLEDSAVYLCASSLDAGANVLTFGAGSRLTVL.

The rearrangement joins TRBV3-1 (or the pseudogene TRBV3-2) to TRBJ1-6, with 8 positions matching TRBD1. J lost 7 bases, V lost 3 bases, and 8 bases had no gene match. CDR3 size: 16 residues. Germline V gene lookup returns CDR1 LGHDT and CDR2 YNNKEL (reference sequence). The CDR3: CASSHSDRVENSPLHF. The DNA of the CDR3 is TGTGCCAGCAGCCATTCGGACAGGGTAGAGAATTCACCCCTCCACTTT.

Only a few counts were recorded for this clone. This rearrangement joins TRBV11-3 to TRBJ2-7; 8 bases agree with TRBD1. The CDR3 is made up of 13 amino acids. The junction had 2 bases not matched to a gene; V was cut back by 4 bases and J by 3 bases. Germline loops: CDR1 SGHNT, CDR2 YENEEA. In nucleotides, the CDR3 is TGTGCCAGCAGCTCAGGACAGGGCTACGAGCAGTACTTC. Protein product: CASSSGQGYEQYF.

The chain has TRBV5-6 and TRBJ1-6; D possibly corresponds to TRBD1 (6 bases). CDR3 length equals 19 residues. The germline CDR1 and CDR2 sequences are SGHDT and YYEEEE. The ends were cut back, 4 bases at V and 0 bases at J, with 20 bases in the middle. The CDR3 spells CASSTFKTGFSSYNSPLHF. As DNA, the CDR3 is TGTGCCAGCAGCACCTTCAAGACAGGTTTTAGCTCCTATAATTCACCCCTCCACTTT.

The rearrangement joins TRBV7-2 to TRBJ2-7; 8 nucleotides line up with TRBD2. Germline lookup yields CDR1 SGHTA and CDR2 FQGNSA. This CDR3 has 15 residues. V lost 0 bases, J lost 1 base, and 2 bases stayed unmatched. The CDR3 is CASSLAPSGSYEQYF. The CDR3 DNA follows: TGTGCCAGCAGCTTAGCCCCTAGCGGGTCCTACGAGCAGTACTTC.

This clone was picked up a small number of times. The V gene is TRBV10-3, the J gene TRBJ2-3; TRBD2 matches at 10 bases. The junction had 4 bases not matched to a gene; V was cut back by 4 bases and J by 6 bases. Germline V gives CDR1 ENHRY, CDR2 SYGVKD. The CDR3 contains 14 residues. CDR3 nucleotide sequence: TGTGCCATCAGTGCAGCGGGAGGGTTGGATACGCAGTATTTT. This encodes CAISAAGGLDTQYF.

This chain links TRBV3-1 (or the pseudogene TRBV3-2) with TRBJ2-7; 9 bases align to TRBD1. The germline gives CDR1 LGHDT, CDR2 YNNKEL (reference sequence). V shed 4 bases, J shed 7 bases, and the junction held 17 bases outside the gene matches. The CDR3 sequence is 17 residues long. The CDR3 reads CASSPYRSRDRVREQYF. The CDR3 DNA reads as TGTGCCAGCAGCCCATACCGGTCCCGGGACAGGGTGCGGGAGCAGTACTTC.

The chain has TRBV12-3 or TRBV12-4 and TRBJ1-2; D is ambiguous. The ends were cut back, 5 bases at V and 5 bases at J, with 9 bases in the middle. The CDR3 is 12 amino acids. CDR3 residues: CASSGVNYGYTF. Written as DNA, the CDR3 is TGTGCCAGCAGTGGGGTCAATTATGGCTACACCTTC.

The chain's CDR3 is CASSENPWRDTQYF. In DNA form, the CDR3 reads TGTGCCAGCAGTGAAAACCCCTGGAGGGATACGCAGTATTTT. The chain uses TRBV2 and TRBJ2-3, with TRBD2 as a possible D gene (5 bases). Looked up from germline, CDR1 is SNHLY and CDR2 is FYNNEI. Trimming left V 2 bases short and J 6 bases short, with 12 bases between. The CDR3 length is 14 residues.

The chain is built from TRBV21-1 and TRBJ1-4; the table's D call, TRBD1, was not checked against the DNA. TRBV21-1 is a pseudogene locus. This CDR3 is built from 19 residues. CDR3 DNA sequence: TGTGCCAGCAGCAAAGGTCCGGGACAGGGGTCTCCGTTGTCAGAAAAACTGTTTTTT. It yields the protein CASSKGPGQGSPLSEKLFF.

The J gene is TRBJ1-5, the V gene TRBV19; unclear D gene. Trimming cost V 0 bases and J 6 bases, with 9 bases left between them. The CDR3 has 14 residues. Germline V CDR1 and CDR2: LNHDA, SQIVND (reference sequence). For the CDR3, the DNA is TGTGCCAGTAGTATAGACGAGGTAGGTCAGCCCCAGCATTTT. Amino acid sequence: CASSIDEVGQPQHF.

The CDR3 region has the DNA TGCAGCGTCCTAGGGTCAACGCTAAACACTGAAGCTTTCTTT. The encoded protein is CSVLGSTLNTEAFF. The chain recombines TRBV29-1 with TRBJ1-1, with D uncertain. The germline gives CDR1 SQVTM, CDR2 ANQGSEA. V lost 6 bases and J lost 2, with 16 bases in between. The CDR3 loop spans 14 amino acids.

V gene TRBV24-1 combines with J gene TRBJ2-3, with 7 bases fitting TRBD2. The CDR3 has 13 amino acids. J gave up 2 bases and V 9 bases, and 4 bases lay outside the gene matches. The germline V gene has CDR1 KGHDR and CDR2 SFDVKD. For the CDR3, the DNA is TGTGCCACCCAGGCGGGGGTCACAGATACGCAGTATTTT. Protein: CATQAGVTDTQYF.

Judged by abundance, this clone is medium-sized. The J gene is TRBJ1-2, the V gene TRBV28, with D uncertain. The germline CDR1 and CDR2 sequences are MDHEN and SYDVKM. CDR3 length equals 12 residues. Trimming took 6 bases from V and 0 from J, leaving 5 bases between them. As DNA, the CDR3 is TGTGCCAGCAGGAATCCTAACTATGGCTACACCTTC. Protein product: CASRNPNYGYTF.

V and J are TRBV19 and TRBJ1-4; D gene ambiguous. This CDR3 contains 17 residues. Trimming removed 0 bases at V and 0 bases at J, with 11 bases between. Germline CDR1 LNHDA, CDR2 SQIVND (reference sequence). The CDR3: CASSIDRSPTTNEKLFF. In DNA form, the CDR3 reads TGTGCCAGTAGTATAGATCGCTCACCCACAACTAATGAAAAACTGTTTTTT.

The chain couples TRBV9 to TRBJ2-2; 10 bases match TRBD2. CDR1 SGDLS and CDR2 YYNGEE come from the germline V gene. The CDR3 runs to 16 residues. V gave up 0 bases and J gave up 7 bases; unmatched junction bases: 6. DNA for the CDR3: TGTGCCAGCAGCGTAGATGGGACTAGCGAGATCGGGGAGCTGTTTTTT. It translates to CASSVDGTSEIGELFF.

The J gene is TRBJ1-6, the V gene TRBV27; no reliable D call. The CDR3 is made up of 14 amino acids. V was clipped by 3 bases and J by 10 bases, with 13 bases between them. The germline V gene encodes CDR1 MNHEY and CDR2 SMNVEV (reference sequence). The DNA of the CDR3 is TGTGCCAGCAGTTTGGAGAGGCTACGCTCACCCCTCCACTTT. It yields the protein CASSLERLRSPLHF.

This clone was seen just once. This rearrangement joins TRBV6-5 to TRBJ1-6; 7 bases line up with TRBD1. The V gene's germline CDR1 is MNHEY and CDR2 SVGAGI. The CDR3 extends over 15 amino acids. The V segment lost 4 bases and the J segment 6 bases; nucleotides outside the gene matches: 6. DNA of the CDR3: TGTGCCAGCAGTTGGGGCAGGGGGACTAATTCACCCCTCCACTTT. It encodes CASSWGRGTNSPLHF.

This sequence joins TRBV27 and TRBJ1-5; no reliable D call. Trimming removed 3 bases from V and 0 bases from J, with 6 bases in between. This CDR3 has 14 residues. CDR1 and CDR2 from the germline V gene are MNHEY and SMNVEV (reference sequence). CDR3 DNA sequence: TGTGCCAGCAGTTTTGGGTATAGCAATCAGCCCCAGCATTTT. Translation gives CASSFGYSNQPQHF.